This T cell receptor beta chain was profiled in a study of shared clonotypes between healthy human individuals (dated by TCRdb to 2018 to 2020). A note on the overall study: A few men and two women, aged 18 to 49 years, made up the cohort. For each donor, three plates each were used for CD4 naive and CD4 memory, two plates were used for CD8 naive, and one plate was used for CD8 memory. To estimate repertoire size and how much clonotype sharing occurs between individuals, the study deeply sequenced the blood TCR repertoires of a handful of healthy adults. To increase sequencing depth and limit assay-specific biases, different laboratories used diverse techniques to prepare libraries and sequence TCR repertoires. Per donor, leukapheresis produced somewhere between about 0.9 and 9.5 billion PBMCs. The full study reports these points: Naive subsets generally had larger estimated clonotype richness than memory subsets did. Based on pairwise subsampling, the degree of clonotype sharing among donors was expected to be affected by sequencing depth. Higher generation probabilities were observed for clonotypes shared by all four sorted-subset donors than for non-shared clonotypes. Across a handful of donors, around 5.4% of naive CD4, more than 3% of naive CD8, about 2.3% of memory CD4, and 0.4% of memory CD8 clonotypes were shared. Incomplete sequencing was indicated by rarefaction of sorted-subset datasets, despite the large sequencing depth. Sampling was restricted to blood, and TCR repertoires in tissue are likely to differ from TCR repertoires in blood. The genetic and exposure-history diversity represented was limited by the small number of donors.

The donors were healthy, HIV-negative adults with no recently reported acute infections or vaccinations. Every donor was a Caucasian adult living in Nashville, Tennessee, USA. CD4+ T cells were enriched by magnetic negative selection; naive cells were then positively selected on CD45RA, and the negative fraction formed the memory subset. Blood was obtained by leukapheresis, after which PBMCs were separated by Ficoll-Histopaque density gradient centrifugation and cryopreserved in liquid nitrogen vapor phase. Analytical flow cytometry was used to check the purity and quantity of each magnetically sorted T cell population. Each sorted fraction had its genomic DNA isolated and then quantified by UV absorbance on a Nanodrop 2000c. Its CDR3 holds 16 amino acids, cysteine through phenylalanine. CDR3 DNA is the only sequence kept; it has 48 bases, read in frame from the first base. For CDR1 and CDR2, the germline V gene (reference sequence) lists LNHDA and SQIVND. The V end loses 1 base and the J end loses 5 bases, and a stretch of 17 bases separates them.

Comment on this clone: Its specific antigen is unknown. Per-base qualities were not stored, and no clone one base away is much larger.

Using the deep immunoSEQ assay, TCR CDR3 regions were amplified from genomic DNA by multiplex PCR. Genomic DNA extracted from each cell subset was distributed evenly over all wells of several immunoSEQ 96-well plates, and each plate served as one replicate. For sorted subsets, approximately 210 ng of genomic DNA, equivalent to 25,000 to 35,000 T cell genomes, went into each replicate PCR. Purified libraries were quantified with a Qubit 3.0 fluorometer, sized on a Bioanalyzer 2100, and re-quantified with the KAPA Library Quantification kit. Each immunoSEQ 96-well plate was sequenced on its own single-read 150-cycle Illumina NextSeq 550 flow cell. Processing in the source paper ran as follows. Because only junctional sequences without quality scores were contained in the immunoSEQ output, filtering matching that applied to full-length reads could not be performed. Sequences were annotated with PyIR, a Python wrapper for IgBLAST v1.9, using IMGT germline references to assign V/J genes and CDR3. Reads were removed for weak V/J assignments (E-value above 1e-6), missing CDR3, stop codons, out-of-frame junctions, or ambiguous translated residues. V3J clonotypes were defined as sequences sharing the same inferred V gene, J gene, and CDR3 amino acid sequence. Percentage overlap between repertoires was calculated by dividing the number of shared unique clonotypes by the size of the smaller repertoire. Repertoire richness was assessed with RTK rarefaction, the Chao1 estimator, and Recon v2.1 estimates of unobserved clonotypes. Generation probabilities were computed with OLGA for all TCRbeta clonotypes obtained by the gDNA method from several donors. Here the immuneACCESS table is served through TCRdb, limited to in-frame sequences with V and J called. Missing clones are a known gap in these copies; in checked studies unresolved V genes cover under half, and the rest lacks a known reason. Clone size and V and J calls were adopted from that table, with D and trimming inferred from the DNA. A total of around 2.5 million clones appear in this sample, more than 85% of them only once. The ten top clones hold around 0.4% of the sample.

The sequence joins TRBV19 to TRBJ2-5; a tentative D match to TRBD1 spans 6 bases. The sequenced material came from naive CD4+ T cells from PBMCs. Explained via the paper, the cell subset or site label denotes: CD45RA+ positively selected. The source of this sequence is a man younger than 35 in good health. Some clones in this sample may be carry-over from other donors' samples. The CDR3 here reads CASSIGGGPPLETQYF. The sequence in DNA is TGTGCCAGTAGTATAGGAGGGGGACCTCCTTTGGAGACCCAGTACTTC.